This section outlines one T cell receptor (beta chain) sequence together with its context. The target of this receptor is not known. Base qualities were left out, and no much larger clone turns up one base away. Libraries came from the immunoSEQ multiplex PCR assay. The clones in this table, taken by TCRdb from immuneACCESS, are in-frame only. Not every clone is retained; where verified, under half of the shortfall comes from an unresolved V gene, and the cause of the rest is unknown. For this sample there are 6,500 to 8,500 clones; 61% appear just once. The ten largest clones represent over 20% of the sample. The data were obtained in a study of T cells in narcolepsy (dated by TCRdb to the late 2010s). Turning to the overall study: Patients with narcolepsy type 1 or type 2 (NT1, NT2) were enrolled in the study together with healthy control donors. The study used TCR Vbeta sequencing to track clonotypes in blood and CSF while looking for autoreactive T cells in narcolepsy patients that target self-antigens of hypocretin neurons (hypocretin, TRIB2).

Including cysteine and phenylalanine, the CDR3 has 15 amino acids. The entry retains the CDR3 DNA only, 45 bases that are in frame from base 1. At the junction V is shortened by 7 bases and J by 0 bases; bases outside the gene matches: 5. The germline V gene encodes CDR1 MDHEN and CDR2 SYDVKM. To allow TCR Vbeta sequencing and a comparison with CSF CD8+ T cells, memory CD8+ T cells were sorted ex vivo from the blood of patients. Results and caveats for the whole study, not just this receptor: Plots that compared CSF and blood CD4+ T cell clonotypes from the same patient highlighted HCRT-specific and TRIB2-specific autoreactive clonotypes. Autoreactive clonotypes were reported to be detected serially in the blood of the same patients and of different patients, but not in the blood of healthy controls.

The chain was built from TRBV28 and TRBJ2-7; TRBD2 matches 11 bases in the middle. This TCR derives from a human donor with narcolepsy. Sequencing was performed on CD45RA- memory CD8+ T cells from PBMCs. According to the study, the label for this sample's cell subset or site signals: memory T cells sorted ex vivo from peripheral blood. This receptor has the CDR3 CASTVAGGSSYEQYF. The sequenced DNA: TGTGCCAGCACCGTAGCGGGGGGGAGCTCCTACGAGCAGTACTTC.